Listed here are 25 T cell receptor beta chains from one sample, sequenced in a study of T cells in women clearing cervical HPV infection. The repertoire was sequenced with immunoSEQ multiplex PCR; TCRdb's copy has only in-frame clones and lacks some. Recorded here are 30,000 or so clones; the top ten clones represent 6.6%. The sequencing input was blood buffy coat. These receptors all come from a woman between 18 and 75 years old with a cervical HPV16 infection that either progressed to CIN3+ or cleared (not recorded which).

CDR3 DNA, as far as it was read: TGTGCCAGCAGTCTCAACCCGACTAGGCGGTCCACCGGGGAG. It specifies CASSLNPTRRSTGE. The CDR3 reads in full as CASSLNPTRRSTGELFF. The rearrangement joins TRBV27 to TRBJ2-2; a possible D gene is TRBD2 (6 bases). The CDR3 goes on 3 residues after the read ends, and that part is filled in from the germline J gene. Trimming shortened V by 5 bases and J by 4 bases, and 20 bases separated the two germline ends. Germline-derived CDR1 and CDR2 are MNHEY and SMNVEV (reference sequence). This CDR3 contains 17 residues.

Comments on this clone: The CDR3 end is not reached by the read, which stops 3 residues before it; the germline J gene fills it in. The chain links TRBV19 to TRBJ2-6; 7 nucleotides match TRBD1. Germline CDR1 reads LNHDA; CDR2 reads SQIVND (reference sequence). Losses at the gene ends were 6 bases for V and 2 bases for J; bases not matched to a gene: 13. There are 18 residues in the CDR3. The CDR3 sequence: CASRGTVGQDTGANVLTF. CDR3 DNA, as far as it was read: TGTGCCAGTAGGGGGACAGTAGGACAAGATACTGGGGCCAACGTC.

Note on this clone: With the read ending 3 residues before the CDR3 end, the germline J gene is used to fill in that end. The chain has TRBV6-2 or TRBV6-3 and TRBJ2-5, with a tentative D call TRBD2 (6 bases). V was trimmed by 11 bases and J by 5 bases, leaving 18 bases between them. This CDR3 region has 13 residues. Germline V gives CDR1 MNHEY, CDR2 SVGEGT. This chain's CDR3 is CALARGAGETQYF. Partial CDR3 DNA: TGTGCCTTGGCCCGCGGGGCTGGTGAGACC.

Concerning this clone itself: At one of its ends the junction is not consistent with the germline gene, which may arise from a read error. The sequenced fragment ends 3 residues before the CDR3 boundary, so the rest is inferred from the germline J gene. V and J are TRBV6-1 and TRBJ1-5; D is undetermined. From germline, CDR1 is MNHNS and CDR2 SASEGT. The CDR3 spans 14 residues. CDR3 amino acids: CASSEGYSNQPQHF. CDR3 bases read: TGTGCCAGCAGCGAAGGTTATAGCAATCAGCCC.

In regard to this clone: Read coverage stops 3 residues before the CDR3 terminus; the germline J gene supplies the remainder. V usage is TRBV28 and J usage is TRBJ2-7; 8 nucleotides agree with TRBD1. Trimming took 6 bases from V and 6 from J; bases not matched to a gene: 10. The CDR3 length is 14 residues. Germline CDR1 and CDR2: MDHEN and SYDVKM. CDR3 in amino acids: CASSYDRGDAEQYF. The CDR3 DNA, read in part, is TGTGCCAGCAGCTACGACAGGGGTGACGCCGAG.

As regards this clone: The CDR3 goes on 3 residues after the read ends, and that part is filled in from the germline J gene. The chain recombines TRBV18 with TRBJ1-6; 7 nucleotides line up with TRBD1. J was trimmed by 8 bases and V by 3 bases; bases with no gene match: 7. Germline loops: CDR1 KGHSH, CDR2 LQKENI. CDR3 length: 15 amino acids. The CDR3 bases that were read are TGTGCCAGCTCACCTAGAACAGGGGAACATTCACCC. Encoded protein: CASSPRTGEHSP. The CDR3 reads in full as CASSPRTGEHSPLHF.

According to its frequency, this clone is large (0.1 to 1%). The read gets to within 3 residues of the CDR3 end, and the germline J gene fills in the rest. The chain joins TRBV7-6 to TRBJ2-1, with 8 bases that match TRBD2. This CDR3 spans 16 amino acids. Germline assignment: CDR1 SGHVS and CDR2 FNYEAQ. V dropped 5 bases and J dropped 8; count of bases not matched to a gene: 14. CDR3 sequence reads: CASSPRGSGGFHEQFF. The covered CDR3 bases are TGTGCCAGCAGCCCCAGGGGCAGCGGGGGCTTTCATGAG.

Regarding this clone: The read falls 3 residues short of the CDR3 end, and the missing part is taken from the germline J gene. V gene TRBV6-1 combines with J gene TRBJ2-3, with 9 bases that match TRBD2. CDR3 length equals 16 residues. Germline V gene data show CDR1 as MNHNS and CDR2 as SASEGT. Trimming took 4 bases from V and 3 from J; bases not matched to a gene: 8. This CDR3 is CASSAPGLAGTDTQYF. The sequenced CDR3 bases are TGTGCCAGCAGTGCCCCGGGACTAGCCGGTACAGATACG.

Details on this clone: The read ends 3 residues early relative to the CDR3; the germline J gene fills the gap. The gene calls are TRBV20-1 and TRBJ1-1, with a possible D match to TRBD1 (5 bases). The CDR3 spans 12 residues. Germline CDR1 is DFQATT and CDR2 is SNEGSKA (reference sequence). The CDR3: CSAGGNRREAFF. The sequenced CDR3 bases are TGCAGTGCGGGGGGGAACCGTCGGGAA.

Comment on this clone: The read gets to within 3 residues of the CDR3 end, and the germline J gene fills in the rest. V usage is TRBV5-1 and J usage is TRBJ2-3; 7 bases map to TRBD2. The CDR3 totals 16 residues. V lost 0 bases and J lost 2; bases outside the gene matches: 6. Germline CDR1 and CDR2: SGHRS and YFSETQ. CDR3 sequence reads: CASSLDSRGVTDTQYF. CDR3 DNA (partial): TGCGCCAGCAGCTTGGACTCCCGGGGGGTCACAGATACG.

To note about this clone: The sequence runs out 3 residues before the end of the CDR3; the remainder is reconstructed from the germline J gene. The rearrangement links TRBV4-1 to TRBJ1-5; TRBD1 aligns across 10 bases. Germline assignment: CDR1 MGHRA and CDR2 YSYEKL. The CDR3 totals 15 residues. V was pared by 4 bases and J by 5 bases, with 5 bases of the junction left unmatched. The CDR3 DNA, read in part, is TGCGCCAGCAGCCGGCTGACAGGGGGCGATCAGCCC. Protein: CASSRLTGGDQP. The whole CDR3 protein is CASSRLTGGDQPQHF.

The CDR3: CASSIPGQGKNTEAFF. The CDR3 DNA, read in part, is TGTGCCAGTAGTATCCCGGGACAGGGTAAGAACACTGAA. V gene TRBV19 combines with J gene TRBJ1-1, with TRBD1 identical over 9 bases. The CDR3 is cut off 3 residues early in the read; its end comes from the germline J gene. The V gene's germline CDR1 is LNHDA and CDR2 SQIVND (reference sequence). V was pared by 3 bases and J by 1 base, with 6 bases of the junction left unmatched. The CDR3 consists of 16 residues.

Regarding this clone: The read halts 3 residues ahead of the CDR3 end, with the missing end drawn from the germline J gene. Other nucleotide sequences in the sample specify the same CDR3. The chain joins TRBV18 to TRBJ2-1, with 9 bases aligning to TRBD2. Germline lookup yields CDR1 KGHSH and CDR2 LQKENI. The CDR3 extends over 15 amino acids. V shed 6 bases and J 4 bases; nucleotides not matched to a gene: 7. The CDR3 protein is CASSPPAGGYNEQFF. The sequenced CDR3 bases are TGTGCCAGCTCCCCCCCAGCGGGGGGTTACAATGAG.

About this clone: The read halts 3 residues ahead of the CDR3 end, with the missing end drawn from the germline J gene. The V call is TRBV10-3, the J call TRBJ2-1, with TRBD2 matching over 10 bases. V lost 4 bases to trimming and J lost 5 bases; unmatched junction nucleotides: 11. CDR1 ENHRY and CDR2 SYGVKD come from the germline V gene. The CDR3 runs 17 residues. The part of the CDR3 DNA that was read is TGTGCCATCAGTGCTGGGGGGGGACTAGCGTTAAACAATGAG. Its protein product is CAISAGGGLALNNE. The entire CDR3 protein reads CAISAGGGLALNNEQFF.

Comment on this clone: The read ends 3 residues before the CDR3 terminus; that terminus is restored from the germline J gene. The V gene is TRBV5-1, the J gene TRBJ2-7; no definite D call. Germline loops: CDR1 SGHRS, CDR2 YFSETQ. Trimming took off 6 bases at V and 0 bases at J, with 4 bases between the two ends. CDR3 length: 11 amino acids. The CDR3: CASNSSYEQYF. The CDR3 DNA, read in part, is TGCGCCAGCAATAGCTCCTACGAG.

Regarding this clone: Read data end 3 residues before the CDR3 end; the end is taken from the germline J gene. The chain uses TRBV20-1 and TRBJ2-7; 7 bases map to TRBD2. The CDR3 has 12 amino acids. Germline CDR1 DFQATT, CDR2 SNEGSKA (reference sequence). Trimming cost V 8 bases and J 3 bases; bases outside gene matches: 7. The sequenced part of the CDR3 DNA is TGCAGTACGATCGAGCGGGGCTACGAG. Amino acids: CSTIERGYE. The full-length CDR3 reads as CSTIERGYEQYF.

As concerns this clone: The CDR3 end falls 3 residues outside the read, so it is completed with the germline J gene. V gene TRBV5-6 combines with J gene TRBJ1-2, with 8 positions matching TRBD1. The CDR3 contains 15 residues. Germline assignment: CDR1 SGHDT and CDR2 YYEEEE. This chain's CDR3 is CASSLWGRGLQGYTF. CDR3 DNA, as far as it was read: TGTGCCAGCAGCCTCTGGGGCAGGGGGCTTCAGGGC.

Concerning this clone: The CDR3 goes on 3 residues after the read ends, and that part is filled in from the germline J gene. This rearrangement joins TRBV10-3 to TRBJ2-5; 8 bases are shared with TRBD2. Germline assignment: CDR1 ENHRY and CDR2 SYGVKD. The CDR3 has 16 amino acids. The trim removed 2 bases at V and 5 bases at J, leaving 10 bases unmatched. The CDR3: CAISEGSGGARETQYF. The DNA read from the CDR3 is TGTGCCATCAGTGAGGGGAGCGGGGGAGCGCGCGAGACC.

Worth noting for this clone: The read terminates 3 residues ahead of where the CDR3 ends, so the germline J gene completes it. This chain connects TRBV13 to TRBJ1-3, with 10 bases that match TRBD1. V lost 5 bases, J lost 1 base, and 5 bases stayed unmatched. Germline V lookup: CDR1 PRHDT, CDR2 FYEKMQ (reference sequence). This CDR3 spans 16 amino acids. CDR3 loop: CASSVRTGGSGNTIYF. The covered CDR3 bases are TGTGCCAGCAGCGTCCGGACAGGGGGATCTGGAAACACC.

As for this clone: The read terminates 3 residues ahead of where the CDR3 ends, so the germline J gene completes it. V gene TRBV2 combines with J gene TRBJ2-2, with 7 nucleotides matching TRBD1. The CDR3 has 14 residues. From germline, CDR1 is SNHLY and CDR2 FYNNEI. The ends lost 6 bases at V and 0 bases at J; junction bases unmatched: 1. CDR3 DNA, as far as it was read: TGTGCCAGCAGGGACAGGTCGAACACCGGGGAG. It is translated as CASRDRSNTGE. Given in full, the CDR3 is CASRDRSNTGELFF.

About this clone: Read sequence stops 3 residues before the CDR3 end, and the germline J gene provides the missing end. The rearrangement uses TRBV5-1 and TRBJ1-4, with 7 bases fitting TRBD1. The CDR3 consists of 14 residues. Germline V gives CDR1 SGHRS, CDR2 YFSETQ. The junction had 0 bases not matched to a gene; V was cut back by 0 bases and J by 4 bases. CDR3 in amino acids: CASSLGQGNEKLFF. CDR3 DNA, as far as it was read: TGCGCCAGCAGCTTGGGACAGGGTAATGAAAAA.

About this clone: The observed sequence ends 3 residues before the CDR3 terminus, with the missing tail filled in from the germline J gene. V usage is TRBV2 and J usage is TRBJ1-5; 7 bases align to TRBD1. This CDR3 comprises 15 residues. Germline loops: CDR1 SNHLY, CDR2 FYNNEI. The J segment lost 7 bases and the V segment lost 6 bases, leaving 12 bases of the junction unmatched. The part of the CDR3 DNA that was read is TGTGCCAGCAGAGCTCTTAGACAGGGCGCCCAGCCC. This translates into CASRALRQGAQP. Given in full, the CDR3 is CASRALRQGAQPQHF.

A note on this clone: The CDR3 is cut off 3 residues early in the read; its end comes from the germline J gene. The gene calls are TRBV19 and TRBJ1-1; D possibly corresponds to TRBD1 (5 bases). CDR3 length equals 11 residues. The V gene's germline CDR1 is LNHDA and CDR2 SQIVND (reference sequence). The sequenced CDR3 bases are TGTGCCAGTGGCCCCGGGGGGGAA. Its protein product is CASGPGGE. The entire CDR3 protein reads CASGPGGEAFF. Based on the CDR3 plus reference TRBV19 and TRBJ1-1, the full variable domain is DGGITQSPKYLFRKEGQNVTLSCEQNLNHDAMYWYRQDPGQGLRLIYYSQIVNDFQKGDIAEGYSVSREKKESFPLTVTSAQKNPTAFYLCASGPGGEAFFGQGTRLTVV.

In the case of this clone: The read ends 3 residues shy of where the CDR3 ends; the end is completed using the germline J gene. The genes are TRBV6-7 and TRBJ1-1, with 9 bases matching TRBD1. TRBV6-7 is recorded as an ORF, its role being uncertain. This CDR3 spans 17 amino acids. The ends lost 4 bases at V and 6 bases at J; junction bases unmatched: 15. Partial CDR3 DNA: TGTGCCAGCAGTTCAGTGCCGGGACAGGGAAATAGGGCTGAA. This translates into CASSSVPGQGNRAE. The entire CDR3 sequence reads CASSSVPGQGNRAEAFF.

Regarding this clone: From the germline J gene comes the end of the CDR3, since the read stops 3 residues before it. The gene calls are TRBV5-1 and TRBJ2-2; D perhaps matches TRBD1 (6 bases). Looked up from germline, CDR1 is SGHRS and CDR2 is YFSETQ. The V end lost 1 base, the J end lost 0 bases, and 10 bases lay between the germline ends. CDR3 length equals 16 residues. CDR3 DNA (partial): TGCGCCAGCAGCTTGTCTGGGGGCTCGAACACCGGGGAG. Protein sequence: CASSLSGGSNTGE. The complete CDR3 sequence is CASSLSGGSNTGELFF.